The 19 T cell receptor beta chains presented below share a single source sample, sequenced in a study of T cells in localized non-small cell lung cancer. Sequencing used immunoSEQ multiplex PCR; TCRdb keeps in-frame clones, though not all of them. Among roughly 20,000 clones listed, over 75% were seen once. Sequencing used peripheral blood, obtained before any cancer treatment. These receptors were collected from a man aged 40 to 70 with stage I lung adenocarcinoma.

The gene calls are TRBV30 and TRBJ1-3; D is unresolved. Germline CDR1 reads GTSNPN; CDR2 reads SVGIG (reference sequence). The germline V and J ends were trimmed by 2 bases and 0 bases, with 20 bases remaining between them. The CDR3 runs 18 residues. The CDR3 nucleotides read TGTGCCTGGAGTAGAATGACACAGTCCTCCTTCTCTGGAAACACCATATATTTT. It translates to CAWSRMTQSSFSGNTIYF.

This clone was detected only once. The V call is TRBV9, the J call TRBJ2-1; D tentatively fits TRBD1 or TRBD2 (6 bases each). Looked up from germline, CDR1 is SGDLS and CDR2 is YYNGEE. V was pared by 2 bases and J by 7 bases, with 16 bases between. The CDR3 runs 15 residues. CDR3 in DNA: TGTGCCAGCAGCGTCGGGTGGGGGGCACGGAATGAGCAGTTCTTC. Encoded protein: CASSVGWGARNEQFF. The variable domain in full, with the rest retrieved from reference TRBV9 and TRBJ2-1, is DSGVTQTPKHLITATGQRVTLRCSPRSGDLSVYWYQQSLDQGLQFLIQYYNGEERAKGNILERFSAQQFPDLHSELNLSSLELGDSALYFCASSVGWGARNEQFFGPGTRLTVL.

This chain links TRBV29-1 with TRBJ1-1; 7 bases agree with TRBD1. Germline CDR1 is SQVTM and CDR2 is ANQGSEA. The CDR3 is 11 amino acids. Trimming took 6 bases from V and 6 from J; bases not matched to a gene: 4. The CDR3 nucleotides are TGCAGCGTCTGGACAGGCCCTGAAGCTTTCTTT. Amino acid sequence: CSVWTGPEAFF.

The genes are TRBV7-2 and TRBJ2-1, with 13 bases identical to TRBD2. V shed 5 bases and J 7 bases; nucleotides not matched to a gene: 8. The CDR3 is 16 amino acids. Germline lookup yields CDR1 SGHTA and CDR2 FQGNSA. As DNA, the CDR3 is TGTGCCAGCAGCGGGTTGACTAGCGGGAGGAGGAATGAGCAGTTCTTC. Its protein is CASSGLTSGRRNEQFF.

The chain joins TRBV27 to TRBJ2-3; 8 bases match TRBD1. The germline V gene has CDR1 MNHEY and CDR2 SMNVEV (reference sequence). J was trimmed by 0 bases and V by 3 bases; bases with no gene match: 5. The CDR3 is 16 residues long. The CDR3 DNA sequence: TGTGCCAGCAGTTTGCGGACAGGGCATAGCACAGATACGCAGTATTTT. Translation gives CASSLRTGHSTDTQYF.

This chain connects TRBV6-5 to TRBJ1-6, with 7 nucleotides matching TRBD1. Trimming removed 2 bases from V and 7 bases from J; junction bases left unmatched: 2. In germline, CDR1 is MNHEY, CDR2 SVGAGI. This CDR3 spans 14 amino acids. The CDR3 protein is CASSYETGNSPLHF. CDR3 nucleotides: TGTGCCAGCAGTTACGAGACAGGGAATTCACCCCTCCACTTT.

The V call is TRBV7-9, the J call TRBJ1-1; D is undetermined. Trimming stripped 5 bases from V and 1 base from J, with 17 bases between. Germline loops: CDR1 SEHNR, CDR2 FQNEAQ (reference sequence). The CDR3 runs 16 residues. CDR3 nucleotides: TGTGCCAGCAGCCCGAGAGGGCCCCTCAGGAACACTGAAGCTTTCTTT. This encodes CASSPRGPLRNTEAFF.

The chain joins TRBV9 to TRBJ2-7, with 7 bases lining up with TRBD2. Germline CDR1 reads SGDLS; CDR2 reads YYNGEE. The V segment lost 4 bases and the J segment 2 bases; nucleotides outside the gene matches: 3. This CDR3 region has 13 residues. CDR3 sequence: CASSSGLAYEQYF. The DNA for the CDR3 is TGTGCCAGCAGCTCCGGACTAGCCTACGAGCAGTACTTC.

Relative to its sample, this clone is large. The CDR3 DNA reads TGTGCCAGCAGCTCAGGGGCAGATACGCAGTATTTT. Protein: CASSSGADTQYF. This sequence joins TRBV7-9 and TRBJ2-3; TRBD1 is a possible D gene (6 bases). The CDR3 is 12 residues long. From germline, CDR1 is SEHNR and CDR2 FQNEAQ (reference sequence). V lost 4 bases and J lost 4, with 6 bases in between.

This chain uses TRBV7-6 with TRBJ2-1, with 8 bases matching TRBD1. Trimming removed 8 bases from V and 4 bases from J; junction bases left unmatched: 7. Germline assignment: CDR1 SGHVS and CDR2 FNYEAQ. The CDR3 spans 14 residues. For the CDR3, the DNA is TGTGCCAGCTCGAGGGGACAGGAGTACAATGAGCAGTTCTTC. This translates into CASSRGQEYNEQFF.

This clone was found a few times. This chain connects TRBV7-6 to TRBJ2-1; 7 bases are a match to TRBD2. This CDR3 has 16 amino acids. From germline, CDR1 is SGHVS and CDR2 FNYEAQ. Trimming took 8 bases from V and 1 from J; bases not matched to a gene: 11. CDR3 sequence (DNA): TGTGCCAGCCTTCCGGGGGAGGGAGGGTCCTACAATGAGCAGTTCTTC. This translates into CASLPGEGGSYNEQFF. The complete variable domain, with remaining parts taken from reference TRBV7-6 and TRBJ2-1, reads GAGVSQSPRYKVTKRGQDVALRCDPISGHVSLYWYRQALGQGPEFLTYFNYEAQQDKSGLPNDRFSAERPEGSISTLTIQRTEQRDSAMYRCASLPGEGGSYNEQFFGPGTRLTVL.

This clone was picked up a small number of times. CDR3 protein: CASSQDLSGTEAFF. The CDR3 bases are TGCGCCAGCAGCCAAGACTTGTCGGGGACAGAAGCTTTCTTT. The chain uses TRBV4-1 and TRBJ1-1; D may be TRBD1 (6 bases). The germline gives CDR1 MGHRA, CDR2 YSYEKL. This CDR3 contains 14 residues. Trimming removed 0 bases at V and 8 bases at J, with 13 bases between.

The chain recombines TRBV29-1 with TRBJ2-1; 11 bases align to TRBD2. Germline V lookup: CDR1 SQVTM, CDR2 ANQGSEA. CDR3 length: 14 residues. V dropped 6 bases and J dropped 3; count of bases not matched to a gene: 4. The DNA of the CDR3 is TGCAGCGTGGGGGGACTAGCGGTCTACAATGAGCAGTTCTTC. Protein product: CSVGGLAVYNEQFF.

This sequence joins TRBV4-1 and TRBJ2-7; D is undetermined. This CDR3 is 14 amino acids long. Germline V gives CDR1 MGHRA, CDR2 YSYEKL. Between the trimmed V and J ends, which lost 1 base and 4 bases, there was a span of 11 bases. The CDR3 is CASSQGFTTYEQYF. As DNA, the CDR3 is TGCGCCAGCAGCCAAGGTTTCACAACATACGAGCAGTACTTC.

This sequence joins TRBV20-1 and TRBJ2-5; the D is unclear. From germline, CDR1 is DFQATT and CDR2 SNEGSKA (reference sequence). V lost 3 bases to trimming and J lost 5 bases, with 4 bases between them. The CDR3 totals 10 residues. The CDR3 DNA is TGCAGTGCTAGGCGGGAGACCCAGTACTTC. Its protein is CSARRETQYF.

The V call is TRBV2, the J call TRBJ1-1; D remains unclear. Germline V gene sequence: CDR1 SNHLY, CDR2 FYNNEI. Trimming cost V 3 bases and J 4 bases, with 9 bases left between them. The length of the CDR3 is 13 residues. The CDR3 is CASSEGMGTEAFF. CDR3 bases: TGTGCCAGCAGTGAGGGGATGGGCACTGAAGCTTTCTTT. Together with reference TRBV2 and TRBJ1-1, the CDR3 gives the full variable domain: EPEVTQTPSHQVTQMGQEVILRCVPISNHLYFYWYRQILGQKVEFLVSFYNNEISEKSEIFDDQFSVERPDGSNFTLKIRSTKLEDSAMYFCASSEGMGTEAFFGQGTRLTVV.

This clone was seen only once. The rearrangement joins TRBV6-1 to TRBJ1-3; D ambiguous. The CDR3 contains 14 residues. Germline V gene lookup returns CDR1 MNHNS and CDR2 SASEGT. The V and J ends lost 3 bases and 1 base respectively, with 7 bases between them. The CDR3 loop reads CASSDGWSGNTIYF. The CDR3 DNA reads TGTGCCAGCAGTGATGGGTGGTCTGGAAACACCATATATTTT.

The chain combines TRBV10-3 with TRBJ2-3; 7 bases fit TRBD2. CDR1 ENHRY and CDR2 SYGVKD come from the germline V gene. CDR3 length: 15 amino acids. The V segment lost 0 bases and the J segment 5 bases; nucleotides outside the gene matches: 5. CDR3 nucleotide sequence: TGTGCCATCAGTGAGTCGTGGGGGGGTGGAGATACGCAGTATTTT. This codes for CAISESWGGGDTQYF.

The chain employs TRBV19 and TRBJ1-2; possibly TRBD1 for D (5 bases). Looked up from germline, CDR1 is LNHDA and CDR2 is SQIVND (reference sequence). This CDR3 has 15 residues. The V gene lost 9 bases and the J gene lost 6 bases, with 23 bases spanning the gap. CDR3 loop: CASSSRGRELNGYTF. CDR3 sequence (DNA): TGTGCCAGCTCCTCCCGCGGCAGGGAGTTGAATGGCTACACCTTC.